This T cell receptor (beta chain) appears in the sequencing data of a study of early T cells in non-severe SARS-CoV-2 infection (dated by TCRdb to the early 2020s). Broadly, across the study: Bulk RNA from unsorted whole blood was used for TCR sequencing, so alpha and beta chains could not be paired. On the study overall, not on this receptor specifically: Matching against VDJdb was skewed toward anti-spike CD8 responses, likely underestimated virus-specific expansions, and missed private and CD4 specificities.

Spanning cysteine to phenylalanine, the CDR3 consists of 15 amino acids. The kept DNA is CDR3 alone, 45 bases in frame from the first base. The V end gives up 2 bases and the J end 4 bases, leaving 8 bases in the junction not matched to a gene. The germline V gene supplies CDR1 SGHRS and CDR2 YFSETQ. The library relied on 5' RACE. TCRdb records NextSeq 500 as the sequencer. Unique molecular identifiers were attached to individual cDNA molecules in the TCR library protocol so that sequencing error and PCR bias could be corrected. Sequencing covered both TCR alpha and beta chains, and within each sample the abundances of alpha and beta sequences were tightly co-correlated. The authors' analysis ran thus. Decombinator V4 was used to annotate TCR sequences for V gene, J gene and CDR3. Expanded TCRs were defined as changing significantly between any two time points under a Poisson model with p below 0.0001. TCR abundances were normalised to the total number of TCRs sequenced in each sample and reported as counts per million. MAIT TCRs were defined by TRAV1-2 paired with TRAJ12, TRAJ20 or TRAJ33, and iNKT TCRs by TRAV10 paired with TRAJ18. VDJdb, accessed 1 November 2021, was searched for CMV, EBV and SARS-CoV-2 annotated TCRs, with TCRs annotated for multiple antigens excluded. TCRdb trimmed public reads at Q25 via fastp, called clones via MiXCR and kept in-frame beta chains. Every distinct CDR3 protein forms one entry, paired with its most common genes and DNA. The V and J calls, along with clone size, are taken from TCRdb and not from the paper's own processing. The sample table holds more than 75,000 distinct CDR3 sequences, of which around 15% were seen once. Under 7.5% of the sample rests with the top ten.

Of note for this clonotype: Its antigen is not yet known. It has no much larger one-base neighbor in the sample; base qualities were not kept.

This was a case-control study nested in a cohort of healthcare workers in London, UK, who had nasopharyngeal swab PCR tests and blood samples taken every week. Healthcare workers were recruited between 23 and 31 March 2020, during the week of the UK lockdown, and were followed weekly for up to roughly 15 weeks. Sequencing was carried out using whole blood. Rearrangement joined TRBV5-1 to TRBJ2-7; 8 bases in the middle match TRBD2. The receptor was derived from an adult who was a healthcare worker with PCR-confirmed SARS-CoV-2 infection or an uninfected control (not recorded which). The DNA reads as follows: TGCGCCAGCAGCTTAAGGCCGGGAGGGTCTTACGAGCAGTACTTC. It is translated as CASSLRPGGSYEQYF.